Following are 14 T cell receptor beta chains from one sample sequenced in a study of T cells after yellow fever vaccination. TCRdb reprocessed the 5' RACE reads via MiXCR and lists one record per CDR3 protein. The sample has hundreds of thousands of distinct CDR3 sequences, 7.5% to 9% seen once. This specimen was PBMCs, taken on the day of the first yellow fever vaccination. All receptors derive from a man aged 18-30 years who received the YFV17D yellow fever vaccine.

This clonotype came up a few times. V is TRBV7-2 and J is TRBJ2-5; D is possibly TRBD1 (5 bases). The germline V and J ends were trimmed by 1 base and 5 bases, with 11 bases remaining between them. The germline V gene has CDR1 SGHTA and CDR2 FQGNSA. The CDR3 sequence is 14 residues long. CDR3 amino acids: CASSLGRGRETQYF. The DNA for the CDR3 is TGTGCCAGCAGCTTAGGAAGGGGTCGGGAGACCCAGTACTTC.

This clonotype was seen a few times. V is TRBV9 and J is TRBJ2-4; 10 nucleotides agree with TRBD1. Trimming cost V 5 bases and J 8 bases; bases outside gene matches: 1. Germline loops: CDR1 SGDLS, CDR2 YYNGEE. The CDR3 covers 12 residues. CDR3 sequence reads: CASRDRGDIQYF. The DNA of the CDR3 is TGTGCCAGCAGGGACAGGGGGGACATTCAGTACTTC.

V usage is TRBV5-1 and J usage is TRBJ1-6; 9 positions match TRBD1. Germline V lookup: CDR1 SGHRS, CDR2 YFSETQ. The ends lost 7 bases at V and 8 bases at J; junction bases unmatched: 7. The CDR3 totals 14 residues. The CDR3 sequence is CASRWGQGDSPLHF. In DNA form, the CDR3 reads TGCGCCAGCCGCTGGGGACAGGGAGATTCACCCCTCCACTTT.

This clonotype has just a few counts. The genes are TRBV6-5 and TRBJ2-4; D could derive from TRBD1 or TRBD2 (6 bases each). V dropped 2 bases and J dropped 11 bases, with 19 bases sitting between them. This CDR3 spans 15 amino acids. Germline CDR1 MNHEY, CDR2 SVGAGI. Written as DNA, the CDR3 is TGTGCCAGCAGTTACGAGCCAGACAGGCGGGGCGTTCAGTACTTC. This sequence encodes CASSYEPDRRGVQYF.

This clonotype has a handful of counts. The rearrangement uses TRBV18 and TRBJ2-5, with a tentative D call TRBD1 (5 bases). The CDR3 consists of 13 residues. Between the trimmed V and J ends, which lost 6 bases and 0 bases, there was a span of 8 bases. CDR1 is KGHSH, CDR2 LQKENI, per germline. CDR3 sequence (DNA): TGTGCCAGCTCGGTACAGGACCAAGAGACCCAGTACTTC. Translating it yields CASSVQDQETQYF. The full variable domain, its missing parts supplied by reference TRBV18 and TRBJ2-5, is NAGVMQNPRHLVRRRGQEARLRCSPMKGHSHVYWYRQLPEEGLKFMVYLQKENIIDESGMPKERFSAEFPKEGPSILRIQQVVRGDSAAYFCASSVQDQETQYFGPGTRLLVL.

This clonotype was counted between two and nine times. The chain employs TRBV12-3 or TRBV12-4 and TRBJ1-2, with 7 positions matching TRBD1. The V gene end was trimmed by 5 bases and the J gene end by 8 bases; junction bases not matched to a gene: 17. The CDR3 runs to 16 residues. CDR3 loop: CASSRAALPGGQGYTF. DNA of the CDR3: TGTGCCAGCAGTCGAGCTGCCCTTCCAGGGGGTCAAGGCTACACCTTC.

The chain has TRBV12-3 or TRBV12-4 and TRBJ2-7, with D tentatively TRBD1 (6 bases). The germline V and J ends were trimmed by 6 bases and 5 bases, with 14 bases remaining between them. The CDR3 has 13 residues. CDR3 in amino acids: CASSSTGFDEQYV. The CDR3 region has the DNA TGTGCCAGCAGCTCCACAGGGTTCGACGAGCAGTACGTC.

The chain combines TRBV3-1 with TRBJ1-3; 7 nucleotides line up with TRBD1. Germline trimming cut 4 bases from V and 2 bases from J; bases unmatched to any gene: 8. Germline V gives CDR1 LGHDT, CDR2 YNNKEL (reference sequence). This CDR3 is built from 16 residues. In nucleotides, the CDR3 is TGTGCCAGCAGCCTCCTCCACGACAGGGCTGGAAACACCATATATTTT. It is translated as CASSLLHDRAGNTIYF.

In its sample, this clonotype was seen many times. The chain recombines TRBV5-1 with TRBJ2-1; no reliable D call. V lost 0 bases, J lost 3 bases, and 1 base lay in between. The CDR3 sequence is 12 residues long. Germline CDR1 reads SGHRS; CDR2 reads YFSETQ. CDR3: CASSLDYNEQFF. The CDR3 DNA reads as TGCGCCAGCAGCTTGGACTACAATGAGCAGTTCTTC. Full variable domain (rest looked up from reference TRBV5-1 and TRBJ2-1): KAGVTQTPRYLIKTRGQQVTLSCSPISGHRSVSWYQQTPGQGLQFLFEYFSETQRNKGNFPGRFSGRQFSNSRSEMNVSTLELGDSALYLCASSLDYNEQFFGPGTRLTVL.

This clonotype was found a few times. The chain links TRBV4-2 to TRBJ2-3; D may match TRBD1 or TRBD2 (6 bases each). V dropped 1 base and J dropped 4 bases, with 18 bases sitting between them. CDR1 and CDR2 (germline): LGHNA, YNFKEQ. There are 17 residues in the CDR3. The CDR3 here is CASSQGAGGALSDTQYF. As DNA, the CDR3 is TGTGCCAGCAGCCAAGGGGCCGGGGGCGCGCTTTCAGATACGCAGTATTTT.

The chain links TRBV12-3 or TRBV12-4 to TRBJ1-2, with 8 bases lining up with TRBD1. V shed 7 bases and J 3 bases; nucleotides not matched to a gene: 10. The CDR3 has 15 residues. In DNA, the CDR3 is TGTGCCAGCACCTCAGGACAGGGACGAGACTATGGCTACACCTTC. Translated, it gives CASTSGQGRDYGYTF.

This clonotype turned up a few times. The chain uses TRBV11-3 and TRBJ2-3; D may be TRBD2 (5 bases). Germline CDR1 and CDR2: SGHNT and YENEEA. The CDR3 has 12 residues. The V end lost 4 bases, the J end lost 8 bases, and 10 bases lay between the germline ends. The CDR3 is CASSSGGGTQYF. The CDR3 DNA follows: TGTGCCAGCAGCTCCGGAGGAGGTACGCAGTATTTT.

The genes are TRBV5-1 and TRBJ1-6, with a tentative D call TRBD1 (5 bases). This CDR3 is 14 amino acids long. Trimming shortened V by 7 bases and J by 6 bases, and 14 bases separated the two germline ends. CDR1 is SGHRS, CDR2 YFSETQ, per germline. Written as DNA, the CDR3 is TGCGCCAGCGGGAGGGAGGGGTTTAATTCACCCCTCCACTTT. This translates into CASGREGFNSPLHF.

This clonotype showed up just a few times. This chain uses TRBV29-1 with TRBJ1-1; D unclear. This CDR3 comprises 11 residues. V lost 6 bases and J 10 bases, leaving 15 bases between the germline ends. CDR1 and CDR2 from the germline V gene are SQVTM and ANQGSEA. The CDR3 nucleotides read TGCAGCGTGATACAAGGGTTTGGAGCTTTCTTT. It yields the protein CSVIQGFGAFF.